This paragraph reports one T cell receptor beta chain. The antigen remains unidentified. The data were obtained in a study of response to subunit inactivated influenza vaccine. Notes on the study in general: A suggestion made by the authors is that each seasonal influenza vaccination recruits few new T cells.

A single record per CDR3 protein comes from TCRdb applying MiXCR to the RT-PCR reads. The table has over 800,000 distinct CDR3 sequences, around 20% seen once; the top ten hold approximately 10%. The CDR3 sequence is 14 residues long. Trimming shortened V by 1 base and J by 3 bases, and 10 bases separated the two germline ends. CDR1 is SGHRS, CDR2 YFSETQ, per germline. The sample here was PBMCs from blood, taken about 5 days after vaccination. The V call is TRBV5-1, the J call TRBJ1-2, with D uncertain. This clonotype was obtained from a middle-aged man who received an inactivated influenza vaccine. CDR3 DNA sequence: TGCGCCAGCAGCTTGTCAACGGTAGACTATGGCTACACCTTC. As protein: CASSLSTVDYGYTF. Full variable domain (remainder filled in from reference TRBV5-1 and TRBJ1-2): KAGVTQTPRYLIKTRGQQVTLSCSPISGHRSVSWYQQTPGQGLQFLFEYFSETQRNKGNFPGRFSGRQFSNSRSEMNVSTLELGDSALYLCASSLSTVDYGYTFGSGTRLTVV.